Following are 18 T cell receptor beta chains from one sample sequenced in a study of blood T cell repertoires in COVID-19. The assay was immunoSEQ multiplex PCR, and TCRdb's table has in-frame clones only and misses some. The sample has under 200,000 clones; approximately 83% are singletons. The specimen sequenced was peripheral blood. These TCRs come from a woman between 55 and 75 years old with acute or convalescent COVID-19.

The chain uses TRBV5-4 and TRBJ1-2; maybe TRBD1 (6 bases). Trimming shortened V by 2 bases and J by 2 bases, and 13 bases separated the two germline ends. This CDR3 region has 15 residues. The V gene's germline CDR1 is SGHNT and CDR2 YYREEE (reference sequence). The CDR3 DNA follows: TGTGCCAGCAGCTTTGGAACAGGGAGAAACTATGGCTACACCTTC. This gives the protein CASSFGTGRNYGYTF.

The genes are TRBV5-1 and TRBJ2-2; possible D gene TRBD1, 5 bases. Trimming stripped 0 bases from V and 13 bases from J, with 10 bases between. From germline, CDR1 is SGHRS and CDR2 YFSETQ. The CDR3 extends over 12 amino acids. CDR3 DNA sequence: TGCGCCAGCAGCTTGGTCCCAGGGCCGCTGTTTTTT. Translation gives CASSLVPGPLFF.

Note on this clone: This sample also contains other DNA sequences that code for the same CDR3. CDR3 residues: CASSVDGGAGEKLFF. The CDR3 coding sequence is TGTGCCAGCAGCGTAGACGGGGGGGCCGGTGAAAAACTGTTTTTT. The chain joins TRBV9 to TRBJ1-4; D may be TRBD1 (6 bases). Germline V gene data show CDR1 as SGDLS and CDR2 as YYNGEE. Deletions cut 0 bases from V and 7 bases from J, with 13 bases between. This CDR3 spans 15 amino acids.

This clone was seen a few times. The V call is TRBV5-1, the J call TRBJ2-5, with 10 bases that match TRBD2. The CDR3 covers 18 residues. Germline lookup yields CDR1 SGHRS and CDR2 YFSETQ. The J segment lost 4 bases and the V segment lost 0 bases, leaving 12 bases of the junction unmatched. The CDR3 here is CASSLAGSGGPVRETQYF. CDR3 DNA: TGCGCCAGCAGCTTGGCCGGTAGCGGGGGGCCGGTAAGAGAGACCCAGTACTTC.

The CDR3 DNA reads TGTGCCAGCAGCTTAGACGGTTATGGCTACACCTTC. Translation gives CASSLDGYGYTF. The rearrangement joins TRBV7-9 to TRBJ1-2; the D is unclear. Germline assignment: CDR1 SEHNR and CDR2 FQNEAQ (reference sequence). V lost 1 base and J lost 5, with 5 bases in between. The CDR3 totals 12 residues.

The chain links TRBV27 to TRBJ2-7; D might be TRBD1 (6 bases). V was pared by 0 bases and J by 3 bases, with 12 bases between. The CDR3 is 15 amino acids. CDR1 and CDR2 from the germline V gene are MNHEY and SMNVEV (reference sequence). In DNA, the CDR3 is TGTGCCAGCAGTTTATCGGGCAGGGGATTCTACGAGCAGTACTTC. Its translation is CASSLSGRGFYEQYF.

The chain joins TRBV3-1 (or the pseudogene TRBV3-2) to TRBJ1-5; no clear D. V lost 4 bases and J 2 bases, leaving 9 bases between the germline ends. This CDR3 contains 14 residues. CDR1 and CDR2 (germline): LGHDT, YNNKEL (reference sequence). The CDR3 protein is CASSPWRGNQPQHF. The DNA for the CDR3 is TGTGCCAGCAGCCCGTGGCGGGGCAATCAGCCCCAGCATTTT.

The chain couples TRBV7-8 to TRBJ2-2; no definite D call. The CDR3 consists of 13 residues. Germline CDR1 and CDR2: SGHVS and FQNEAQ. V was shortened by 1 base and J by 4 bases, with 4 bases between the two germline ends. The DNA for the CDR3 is TGTGCCAGCAGCTTAGTATCCACCGGGGAGCTGTTTTTT. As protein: CASSLVSTGELFF.

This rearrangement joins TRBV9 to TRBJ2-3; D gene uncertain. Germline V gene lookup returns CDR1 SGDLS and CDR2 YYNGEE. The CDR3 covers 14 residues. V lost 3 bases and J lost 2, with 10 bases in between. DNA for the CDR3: TGTGCCAGCAGCGCTCTTTCTTCCACAGATACGCAGTATTTT. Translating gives CASSALSSTDTQYF.

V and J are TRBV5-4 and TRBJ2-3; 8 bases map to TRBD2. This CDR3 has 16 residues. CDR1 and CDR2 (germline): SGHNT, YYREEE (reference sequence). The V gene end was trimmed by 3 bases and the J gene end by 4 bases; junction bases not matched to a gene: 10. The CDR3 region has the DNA TGTGCCAGCAGCTCCGGGCTCGGGGGGGCCGCAGATACGCAGTATTTT. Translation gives CASSSGLGGAADTQYF.

The CDR3 nucleotides read TGTGCCATCAGCGGTCGTCAGGGGAAAACCGGGGAGCTGTTTTTT. Its protein is CAISGRQGKTGELFF. The genes are TRBV10-3 and TRBJ2-2; possibly TRBD1 for D (6 bases). The CDR3 is made up of 15 amino acids. Germline V gene data show CDR1 as ENHRY and CDR2 as SYGVKD. Trimming shortened V by 6 bases and J by 5 bases, and 16 bases separated the two germline ends.

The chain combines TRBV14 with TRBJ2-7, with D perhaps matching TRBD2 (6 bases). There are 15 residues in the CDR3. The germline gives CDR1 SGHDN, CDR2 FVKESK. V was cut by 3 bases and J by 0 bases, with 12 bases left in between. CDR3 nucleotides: TGTGCCAGCAGCCAGGGGACTGTTTACTCCTACGAGCAGTACTTC. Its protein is CASSQGTVYSYEQYF.

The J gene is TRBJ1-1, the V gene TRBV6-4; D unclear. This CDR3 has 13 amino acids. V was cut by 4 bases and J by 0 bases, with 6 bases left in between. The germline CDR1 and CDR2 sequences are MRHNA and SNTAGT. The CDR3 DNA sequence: TGTGCCAGCAGTGGGGAGGTGAACACTGAAGCTTTCTTT. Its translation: CASSGEVNTEAFF.

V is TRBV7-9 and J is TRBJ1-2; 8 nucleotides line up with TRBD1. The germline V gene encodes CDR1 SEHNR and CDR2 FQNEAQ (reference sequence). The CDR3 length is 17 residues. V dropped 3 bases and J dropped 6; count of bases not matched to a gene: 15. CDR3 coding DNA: TGTGCCAGCAGCTTCCGACAGGGGTTGGAAATCGCGCATGGCTACACCTTC. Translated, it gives CASSFRQGLEIAHGYTF.

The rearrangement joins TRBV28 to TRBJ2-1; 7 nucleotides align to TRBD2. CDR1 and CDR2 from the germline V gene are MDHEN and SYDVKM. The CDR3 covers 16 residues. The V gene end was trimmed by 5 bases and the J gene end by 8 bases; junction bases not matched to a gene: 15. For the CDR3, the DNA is TGTGCCAGCAGTCCGTTGCCGGGGGGTGGCTCCGATGAGCAGTTCTTC. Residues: CASSPLPGGGSDEQFF.

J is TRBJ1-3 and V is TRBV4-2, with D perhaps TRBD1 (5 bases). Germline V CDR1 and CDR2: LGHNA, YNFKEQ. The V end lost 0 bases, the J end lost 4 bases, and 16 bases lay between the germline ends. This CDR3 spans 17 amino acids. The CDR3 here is CASSQESTGGGGNTIYF. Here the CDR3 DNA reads TGTGCCAGCAGCCAAGAGTCCACGGGGGGTGGCGGAAACACCATATATTTT.

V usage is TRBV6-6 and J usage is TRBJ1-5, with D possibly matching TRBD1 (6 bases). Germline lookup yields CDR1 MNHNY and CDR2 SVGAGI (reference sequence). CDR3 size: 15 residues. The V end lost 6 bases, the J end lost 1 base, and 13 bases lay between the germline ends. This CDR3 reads CASSIIGQSNQPQHF. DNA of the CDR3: TGTGCCAGCAGCATCATCGGACAGAGCAATCAGCCCCAGCATTTT.

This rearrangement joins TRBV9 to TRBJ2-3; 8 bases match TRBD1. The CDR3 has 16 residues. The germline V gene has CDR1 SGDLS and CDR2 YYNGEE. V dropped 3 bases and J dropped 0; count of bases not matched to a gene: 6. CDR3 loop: CASSGRQGPSTDTQYF. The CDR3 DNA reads TGTGCCAGCAGCGGGAGACAGGGGCCTAGCACAGATACGCAGTATTTT.